This is a list of T cell receptor beta chains from one sample in a study of cytomegalovirus exposure and HLA in healthy donors. TCRdb keeps only in-frame clones here, not all; method: immunoSEQ multiplex PCR. The table includes roughly 180,000 clones, 80% to 90% detected once. Material: PBMCs. These receptors came from a man in his late teens or twenties in good health and CMV-seropositive. Both conserved end residues are part of each CDR3. The order of the fields is D gene, V gene, clone size, J gene, CDR3 protein, CDR3 DNA. D genes are given only for firm matches. A row's size may be missing; if present it is once, few, many or a size class.

-	TRBV10-1	-	TRBJ2-5	CASSERVWETQYF	TGCGCCAGCAGCGAACGAGTTTGGGAGACCCAGTACTTC
-	TRBV9	-	TRBJ2-4	CASSVGTKDIQYF	TGTGCCAGCAGCGTTGGGACAAAGGACATTCAGTACTTC
TRBD1	TRBV2	-	TRBJ2-1	CASIGTGYYEQFF	TGTGCCAGCATTGGGACAGGGTATTATGAGCAGTTCTTC
-	TRBV6-1	many	TRBJ2-3	CASSAWTDPDTQYF	TGTGCCAGCAGTGCATGGACAGATCCAGATACGCAGTATTTT
TRBD1	TRBV27	-	TRBJ2-7	CASSKGTVSYEQYF	TGTGCCAGCAGTAAAGGGACAGTCTCCTACGAGCAGTACTTC
TRBD1	TRBV29-1	-	TRBJ2-3	CSVDEGQSTDTQYF	TGCAGCGTTGATGAGGGACAGAGCACAGATACGCAGTATTTT
TRBD1	TRBV5-1	-	TRBJ1-5	CASKSGTGLNQPQHF	TGCGCCAGCAAATCCGGGACAGGGCTGAATCAGCCCCAGCATTTT
TRBD1	TRBV7-2	-	TRBJ1-1	CASSLIGQGGTEAFF	TGTGCCAGCAGCTTAATTGGACAGGGAGGGACTGAAGCTTTCTTT
-	TRBV25-1	-	TRBJ2-2	CASSATVTGELFF	TGTGCCAGCAGTGCTACCGTCACCGGGGAGCTGTTTTTT
-	TRBV27	-	TRBJ1-5	CASRGLSNQPQHF	TGTGCCAGCAGGGGGCTTAGCAATCAGCCCCAGCATTTT
TRBD2	TRBV5-1	few	TRBJ2-1	CASSLAGTSPNEQFF	TGCGCCAGCAGCTTGGCCGGGACTAGCCCCAATGAGCAGTTCTTC
-	TRBV4-3	-	TRBJ2-2	CASSEVLLTGELFF	TGCGCCAGCAGCGAAGTCCTTCTCACCGGGGAGCTGTTTTTT
-	TRBV5-4	-	TRBJ2-3	CASSPIGSTQYF	TGTGCCAGCAGTCCTATTGGTTCTACGCAGTATTTT
TRBD2	TRBV11-3	-	TRBJ2-2	CASSFREDTGELFF	TGTGCCAGCAGCTTCCGGGAGGACACCGGGGAGCTGTTTTTT
-	TRBV6-6	once	TRBJ1-1	CASSKLNPNTEAFF	TGTGCCAGCAGTAAACTGAATCCGAACACTGAAGCTTTCTTT
TRBD1	TRBV18	-	TRBJ1-6	CASSPTQGGSPLHF	TGTGCCAGCTCACCAACACAGGGGGGCTCACCCCTCCACTTT
-	TRBV2	-	TRBJ1-1	CASSERQEIYTEAFF	TGTGCCAGCAGTGAAAGGCAGGAAATATACACTGAAGCTTTCTTT
-	TRBV19	once	TRBJ2-7	CASSIVGAYYEQYF	TGTGCCAGTAGTATAGTAGGGGCCTACTACGAGCAGTACTTC
TRBD1	TRBV7-9	-	TRBJ2-7	CASSLGQIIAYEQYF	TGTGCCAGCAGCCTGGGACAGATTATTGCCTACGAGCAGTACTTC
-	TRBV18	few	TRBJ1-5	CASSPQGGGPQHF	TGTGCCAGCTCACCACAGGGAGGTGGGCCCCAGCATTTT
TRBD2	TRBV5-1	-	TRBJ2-3	CASSLGGGGNTQYF	TGCGCCAGCAGCTTGGGCGGGGGAGGAAATACGCAGTATTTT
TRBD1	TRBV6-5	-	TRBJ1-2	CASTEGQLYGYTF	TGTGCCAGCACCGAGGGACAGCTTTATGGCTACACCTTC
-	TRBV7-9	-	TRBJ2-7	CASSLDSSRSYEQYF	TGTGCCAGCAGCTTAGACAGCAGTCGTTCCTACGAGCAGTACTTC
-	TRBV7-2	-	TRBJ2-3	CASRPPSTTTGITQYF	TGTGCCAGCAGACCCCCTTCTACCACCACAGGGATCACGCAGTATTTT
TRBD1	TRBV7-3	-	TRBJ2-5	CASSFGDRETQYF	TGTGCCAGCAGCTTTGGGGACAGGGAGACCCAGTACTTC
TRBD1	TRBV27	-	TRBJ1-2	CASTTQGQGATYYGYTF	TGTGCCAGCACCACCCAGGGACAGGGGGCTACCTACTATGGCTACACCTTC
-	TRBV7-2	-	TRBJ2-3	CASSLRRRLSTDTQYF	TGTGCCAGCAGCTTACGGCGGCGGCTCAGCACAGATACGCAGTATTTT
-	TRBV2	-	TRBJ1-6	CASSREASPLHF	TGTGCCAGCAGCAGGGAGGCTTCACCCCTCCACTTT
-	TRBV2	-	TRBJ2-2	CASIREENTGELFF	TGTGCCAGCATCAGGGAAGAGAACACCGGGGAGCTGTTTTTT
TRBD2	TRBV5-6	once	TRBJ2-5	CASSLAQRGKQETQYF	TGTGCCAGCAGCTTGGCCCAGCGGGGGAAGCAAGAGACCCAGTACTTC